A single sample is the source of the 22 T cell receptor beta chains below, sequenced in a study of CD8 T cells in Susac syndrome. cDNA came from about 0.5 to 1 ug RNA primed by random hexamers. TCRdb independently ran MiXCR on the immunoSEQ multiplex PCR reads; one entry per CDR3 protein. The table lists some 150,000 distinct CDR3 sequences, roughly 95% of them singletons. The sequencing sample was made of CD8+ T cells from PBMCs. These TCRs come from a human donor with multiple sclerosis.

This chain connects TRBV7-6 to TRBJ1-1; D is ambiguous. Trimming removed 5 bases at V and 7 bases at J, with 14 bases between. There are 13 residues in the CDR3. In germline, CDR1 is SGHVS, CDR2 FNYEAQ. The CDR3 nucleotides are TGTGCCAGCAGCCCCCGCCCCAACCGTGAAGCTTTCTTT. Protein product: CASSPRPNREAFF.

This clonotype appeared a single time. J is TRBJ1-2 and V is TRBV7-9; D perhaps matches TRBD1 (5 bases). Per the germline V gene, CDR1 is SEHNR and CDR2 is FQNEAQ (reference sequence). There are 14 residues in the CDR3. V lost 5 bases, J lost 6 bases, and 16 bases lay in between. The DNA for the CDR3 is TGTGCCAGCAGCCCAAGACAGTTCGGCGATGGCTACACCTTC. As protein: CASSPRQFGDGYTF.

J is TRBJ2-7 and V is TRBV13; 8 bases match TRBD1. The germline V gene has CDR1 PRHDT and CDR2 FYEKMQ (reference sequence). The CDR3 length is 14 residues. V was pared by 5 bases and J by 5 bases, with 8 bases of the junction left unmatched. This chain's CDR3 is CASSPRDRYNEQYF. CDR3 bases: TGTGCCAGCAGCCCTCGGGACAGGTACAACGAGCAGTACTTC.

The chain couples TRBV2 to TRBJ1-2; a weak D match, TRBD1 (6 bases). This CDR3 is built from 13 residues. Looked up from germline, CDR1 is SNHLY and CDR2 is FYNNEI. V was cut by 6 bases and J by 6 bases, with 14 bases left in between. The CDR3 DNA sequence: TGTGCCAGCAGGAACAGGGAGGGGGATGGCTACACCTTC. This translates into CASRNREGDGYTF.

This CDR3 reads CASSSRLDLEDTQYF. The DNA for the CDR3 is TGTGCCAGCAGCTCGCGACTAGATTTAGAAGATACGCAGTATTTT. This chain connects TRBV13 to TRBJ2-3; D possibly corresponds to TRBD2 (6 bases). The CDR3 consists of 15 residues. CDR1 and CDR2 (germline): PRHDT, FYEKMQ (reference sequence). The ends were cut back, 4 bases at V and 5 bases at J, with 16 bases in the middle.

This clonotype was recorded only once. The chain carries TRBV7-2 and TRBJ2-7, with a weak D call TRBD2 (6 bases). Looked up from germline, CDR1 is SGHTA and CDR2 is FQGNSA. Trimming pared 2 bases from V and 2 bases from J, leaving 13 bases between. The CDR3 length is 15 residues. CDR3 nucleotide sequence: TGTGCCAGCAGCTTATTTGGGGGGACCGCCTACGAGCAGTACTTC. It translates to CASSLFGGTAYEQYF.

J is TRBJ2-3 and V is TRBV20-1; 9 nucleotides agree with TRBD2. Germline V gene data show CDR1 as DFQATT and CDR2 as SNEGSKA (reference sequence). V was clipped by 3 bases and J by 8 bases; unmatched bases: 12. CDR3 length: 15 amino acids. This CDR3 is CSARARRGGPRTQYF. Here the CDR3 DNA reads TGCAGTGCTAGGGCCAGGCGGGGGGGGCCTCGTACGCAGTATTTT.

This chain uses TRBV20-1 with TRBJ2-4; a weak D match, TRBD2 (6 bases). The germline V gene encodes CDR1 DFQATT and CDR2 SNEGSKA (reference sequence). The CDR3 sequence is 14 residues long. V was trimmed by 5 bases and J by 9 bases, leaving 20 bases between them. CDR3 amino acids: CSAQHRDSSSIQYF. The CDR3, as DNA: TGCAGTGCTCAACACCGGGACTCCAGTAGCATTCAGTACTTC.

The chain is built from TRBV13 and TRBJ2-1; a possible D gene is TRBD2 (6 bases). CDR3 length: 12 amino acids. CDR1 PRHDT and CDR2 FYEKMQ come from the germline V gene (reference sequence). The V gene lost 3 bases and the J gene lost 7 bases, with 7 bases spanning the gap. CDR3 nucleotide sequence: TGTGCCAGCAGCTTTCGGGAGAATGAGCAGTTCTTC. Protein: CASSFRENEQFF.

The chain couples TRBV6-5 to TRBJ2-1; 8 positions match TRBD2. V trimming: 0 bases; J trimming: 8 bases; junction bases outside the gene matches: 3. Germline assignment: CDR1 MNHEY and CDR2 SVGAGI. The CDR3 length is 14 residues. This CDR3 reads CASSYSVGGDEQFF. The CDR3 bases are TGTGCCAGCAGTTACTCCGTCGGGGGGGATGAGCAGTTCTTC.

The rearrangement uses TRBV5-1 and TRBJ2-1; D possibly corresponds to TRBD1 (7 bases). V was clipped by 7 bases and J by 7 bases, with 18 bases between them. The germline V gene encodes CDR1 SGHRS and CDR2 YFSETQ. The CDR3 is made up of 14 amino acids. CDR3 sequence: CASAEEGAGNEQFF. The DNA for the CDR3 is TGCGCCAGCGCCGAGGAGGGGGCAGGTAATGAGCAGTTCTTC. Complete variable domain (other parts from reference TRBV5-1 and TRBJ2-1): KAGVTQTPRYLIKTRGQQVTLSCSPISGHRSVSWYQQTPGQGLQFLFEYFSETQRNKGNFPGRFSGRQFSNSRSEMNVSTLELGDSALYLCASAEEGAGNEQFFGPGTRLTVL.

The chain employs TRBV12-3 or TRBV12-4 and TRBJ2-3; D remains unclear. The ends were cut back, 2 bases at V and 4 bases at J, with 1 base in the middle. The length of the CDR3 is 11 residues. The CDR3 protein is CASSLPDTQYF. CDR3 nucleotide sequence: TGTGCCAGCAGTTTACCAGATACGCAGTATTTT.

The chain links TRBV4-1 to TRBJ2-5; D is ambiguous. This CDR3 has 13 residues. Deletions cut 1 base from V and 5 bases from J, with 8 bases between. Germline V gives CDR1 MGHRA, CDR2 YSYEKL. This chain's CDR3 is CASSQVMRETQYF. Written as DNA, the CDR3 is TGCGCCAGCAGCCAAGTTATGCGCGAGACCCAGTACTTC.

The chain links TRBV11-2 to TRBJ2-7; 8 bases are a match to TRBD1. The CDR3 extends over 13 amino acids. The V segment lost 3 bases and the J segment 4 bases; nucleotides outside the gene matches: 2. Germline V gene sequence: CDR1 SGHAT, CDR2 FQNNGV. This CDR3 reads CASSFGQGYEQYF. For the CDR3, the DNA is TGTGCCAGCAGCTTCGGACAGGGATACGAGCAGTACTTC.

CDR3 amino acids: CASSQRGGREGEQFF. The CDR3 DNA sequence: TGTGCCAGCAGCCAGCGTGGGGGCCGGGAAGGTGAGCAGTTCTTC. The gene calls are TRBV3-1 and TRBJ2-1; tentatively, D is TRBD1 (6 bases). Deletions cut 3 bases from V and 9 bases from J, with 18 bases between. Germline V CDR1 and CDR2: LGHDT, YNNKEL (reference sequence). The CDR3 runs 15 residues.

The chain couples TRBV30 to TRBJ2-1; D possibly matches TRBD1 or TRBD2 (5 bases each). Deletions cut 8 bases from V and 7 bases from J, with 9 bases between. CDR1 and CDR2 from the germline V gene are GTSNPN and SVGIG (reference sequence). This CDR3 has 10 amino acids. For the CDR3, the DNA is TGTGCCCGGGGCGGGAATGAGCAGTTCTTC. Protein sequence: CARGGNEQFF.

This chain links TRBV5-1 with TRBJ2-3, with a weak D call TRBD1 (6 bases). V gave up 1 base and J gave up 4 bases, with 10 bases separating them. Germline V CDR1 and CDR2: SGHRS, YFSETQ. This CDR3 region has 14 residues. The CDR3 protein is CASSLFRGPDTQYF. Written as DNA, the CDR3 is TGCGCCAGCAGCTTGTTCAGGGGCCCAGATACGCAGTATTTT.

The genes are TRBV2 and TRBJ2-5, with D unresolved. The CDR3 covers 12 residues. The V gene's germline CDR1 is SNHLY and CDR2 FYNNEI. V was trimmed by 8 bases and J by 5 bases, leaving 12 bases between them. CDR3 coding DNA: TGTGCCAGCGTAAAATTTAGGGAGACCCAGTACTTC. Translating gives CASVKFRETQYF.

The V and J genes are TRBV14 and TRBJ1-2; 7 nucleotides agree with TRBD1. This CDR3 contains 15 residues. The germline V gene has CDR1 SGHDN and CDR2 FVKESK. The trim removed 1 base at V and 8 bases at J, leaving 10 bases unmatched. The chain's CDR3 is CASSQAKAPQGGYTF. DNA for the CDR3: TGTGCCAGCAGCCAAGCCAAGGCCCCACAGGGGGGCTACACCTTC.

The J gene is TRBJ1-5, the V gene TRBV5-1, with D unresolved. Trimming stripped 0 bases from V and 2 bases from J, with 3 bases between. This CDR3 region has 13 residues. Germline CDR1 reads SGHRS; CDR2 reads YFSETQ. The CDR3 bases are TGCGCCAGCAGCTTGGATGGCAATCAGCCCCAGCATTTT. This gives the protein CASSLDGNQPQHF.

CDR3 bases: TGCAGTGCTTTCCGGGACAGGGAGTATGGCTACACCTTC. Residues: CSAFRDREYGYTF. V and J are TRBV20-1 and TRBJ1-2; 9 nucleotides agree with TRBD1. CDR1 is DFQATT and CDR2 is SNEGSKA in the germline V gene (reference sequence). V lost 5 bases, J lost 5 bases, and 6 bases stayed unmatched. This CDR3 is 13 amino acids long.

The rearrangement links TRBV6-1 to TRBJ2-1, with 10 bases identical to TRBD1. The CDR3 totals 15 residues. The junction had 5 bases not matched to a gene; V was cut back by 6 bases and J by 3 bases. The germline V gene has CDR1 MNHNS and CDR2 SASEGT. The CDR3 sequence: CASSEDRGGYNEQFF. The CDR3 DNA reads as TGTGCCAGCAGCGAGGACAGGGGGGGCTACAATGAGCAGTTCTTC.